This is a list of T cell receptor beta chains from one sample in a study of T cell responses to AZD1222 COVID-19 vaccine. The repertoire was sequenced with immunoSEQ multiplex PCR; TCRdb's copy has only in-frame clones and lacks some. In the table there are roughly 66,000 clones, about 88% of which are singletons. The sequenced sample was peripheral blood, obtained 28 days after the second dose of the MenACWY control vaccine. The receptor source for this set is an adult who received the MenACWY meningococcal vaccine as a control. CDR3s include the opening cysteine and the closing phenylalanine or tryptophan. The D gene is left open where the match is weak. Clone size is not always given. Where it is, it says once, few, many or a class for expanded clones.

few | NA | TRBJ1-6 | TRBV2 | TGTGCCAGCAGATCGGGACTGATTAATTCACCCCTCCACTTT | CASRSGLINSPLHF
once | NA | TRBJ1-4 | TRBV6-5 | TGTGCCAGCAGGACGACTAATGAAAAACTGTTTTTT | CASRTTNEKLFF
NA | NA | TRBJ1-1 | TRBV6-5 | TGTGCCAGCAGTTCTAGGACCGATACTGAAGCTTTCTTT | CASSSRTDTEAFF
NA | NA | TRBJ2-2 | TRBV12-5 | TGTGCTAGTGGATTACGGGGGACAGCAGAGAAAGTGAACACCGGGGAGCTGTTTTTT | CASGLRGTAEKVNTGELFF
few | TRBD2 | TRBJ2-1 | TRBV2 | TGTGCCAGCAGTGAAGGGCTAGCGGCACACAATGAGCAGTTCTTC | CASSEGLAAHNEQFF
once | NA | TRBJ2-4 | TRBV28 | TGTGCCAGCATGGGGGGCCGGGTTTTCAACATTCAGTACTTC | CASMGGRVFNIQYF
NA | NA | TRBJ2-7 | TRBV27 | TGTGCCAGCAGTTTAAATGAGGGCTCCTACGAGCAGTACTTC | CASSLNEGSYEQYF
few | TRBD1 | TRBJ1-5 | TRBV28 | TGTGCCAGCAGCCTCCCTGGGACAGGGAGTCAGCCCCAGCATTTT | CASSLPGTGSQPQHF
NA | NA | TRBJ1-6 | TRBV2 | TGTGCCAGCAGCAGGGAATTCAATTCACCCCTCCACTTT | CASSREFNSPLHF
NA | NA | TRBJ1-3 | TRBV28 | TGTGCCAGCAGTTTATTCAGGGGTGGCGGAAACACCATATATTTT | CASSLFRGGGNTIYF
NA | TRBD1 | TRBJ1-3 | TRBV9 | TGTGCCAGCAGCTCGAGTGGGACAGGGAAAGGAAACACCATATATTTT | CASSSSGTGKGNTIYF
NA | NA | TRBJ1-2 | TRBV27 | TGTGCCAGCAGTTCCCGTGGGGCAGCGTATGGCTACACCTTC | CASSSRGAAYGYTF
NA | NA | TRBJ1-3 | TRBV18 | TGTGCCAGCTCACCAGCCGGGCGTGGAAACACCATATATTTT | CASSPAGRGNTIYF
NA | TRBD1 | TRBJ1-5 | TRBV10-2 | TGCGCCAGCAGTGAACAGGGGCTCAATCAGCCCCAGCATTTT | CASSEQGLNQPQHF
NA | NA | TRBJ2-2 | TRBV11-2 | TGTGCCAGCAGCTTAGGAGTCAGCACCGGGGAGCTGTTTTTT | CASSLGVSTGELFF
NA | TRBD1 | TRBJ1-2 | TRBV28 | TGTGCCAGCGGCCCGCAGGGGGCCTATGGCTACACCTTC | CASGPQGAYGYTF
NA | NA | TRBJ2-1 | TRBV5-4 | TGTGCCAGCAGCTTGAGATGGGGATCCGATTACAATGAGCAGTTCTTC | CASSLRWGSDYNEQFF
NA | TRBD1 | TRBJ2-7 | TRBV28 | TGTGCCAGCACGTTACCGGATTACAGGGGGCGCAGAGGTTACGAGCAGTACTTC | CASTLPDYRGRRGYEQYF
NA | NA | TRBJ1-4 | TRBV27 | TGTGCCAGCAGTCCGACCGTACCTCCAACTAATGAAAAACTGTTTTTT | CASSPTVPPTNEKLFF
NA | NA | TRBJ1-1 | TRBV6-2/TRBV6-3 | TGTGCCAGCAGTTTCGGCCCCTCAGGCGAAGCTTTCTTT | CASSFGPSGEAFF
NA | NA | TRBJ2-2 | TRBV2 | TGTGCCACTTCGAGGGAATTGAACACCGGGGAGCTGTTTTTT | CATSRELNTGELFF
NA | NA | TRBJ1-1 | TRBV12-3/TRBV12-4 | TGTGCCAGCAGCACCGGGCCTATTGAAGCTTTCTTT | CASSTGPIEAFF
few | TRBD2 | TRBJ2-1 | TRBV20-1 | TGCAGTGCACGGACTAGCCAGGAGCAGTTCTTC | CSARTSQEQFF
NA | NA | TRBJ2-1 | TRBV11-3 | TGTGCCAGCAGCCCAGGGAGGGGGGGTTACAATGAGCAGTTCTTC | CASSPGRGGYNEQFF
NA | NA | TRBJ1-2 | TRBV9 | TGTGCCAGCAGCCAGCCGGACGGGAACTATGGCTACACCTTC | CASSQPDGNYGYTF
NA | NA | TRBJ2-3 | TRBV29-1 | TGCAGCGTTGTAGGTGGAATAAAAGATACGCAGTATTTT | CSVVGGIKDTQYF
NA | NA | TRBJ2-7 | TRBV4-1 | TGCGCCAGCAGCCTCGGGGTGGCGGGATACGAGCAGTACTTC | CASSLGVAGYEQYF
NA | NA | TRBJ2-1 | TRBV4-3 | TGCGCCAGCAGCCAATACCTACGGGACCCCGTGGGTGAGCAGTTCTTC | CASSQYLRDPVGEQFF
NA | NA | TRBJ1-1 | TRBV18 | TGTGCCAGCTCAGCGGGGTGGAACACTGAAGCTTTCTTT | CASSAGWNTEAFF
NA | TRBD2 | TRBJ2-2 | TRBV19 | TGTGCCAGTAGTAAAGCGGGACTAGCGGGGACGAACTGGTGGACCGGGGAGCTGTTTTTT | CASSKAGLAGTNWWTGELFF
NA | TRBD1 | TRBJ2-5 | TRBV7-9 | TGTGCCAGCAGCTTAGGAGGGACAGCCGAGACCCAGTACTTC | CASSLGGTAETQYF
NA | NA | TRBJ1-5 | TRBV4-3 | TGCGCCAGCAGCCAAGGGGCACCAGATAGCAATCAGCCCCAGCATTTT | CASSQGAPDSNQPQHF
once | NA | TRBJ2-3 | TRBV5-8 | TGTGCCAGCAGCTTGGCCGGAGCGGAAACTAGCACAGATACGCAGTATTTT | CASSLAGAETSTDTQYF
once | NA | TRBJ1-2 | TRBV14 | TGTGCCAGCAGCCAAGATTTGCAGCCTTCCCCGGGCTACACCTTC | CASSQDLQPSPGYTF
NA | TRBD2 | TRBJ2-7 | TRBV28 | TGTGCCAGCAGTTCCGGGGGGTACGGGGAGTTCTCCTACGAGCAGTACTTC | CASSSGGYGEFSYEQYF
NA | NA | TRBJ2-2 | TRBV15 | TGTGCCACCAGCAGAGAGTGGGTAACCGGGGAGCTGTTTTTT | CATSREWVTGELFF
NA | NA | TRBJ2-7 | TRBV5-1 | TGCGCCAGCAGCTTGGCCCAGACCTACGAGCAGTACTTC | CASSLAQTYEQYF
NA | NA | TRBJ2-7 | TRBV11-2 | TGTGCCAGCAGCTTATACGTCGGGATAGGGGCCTACGAGCAGTACTTC | CASSLYVGIGAYEQYF
NA | NA | TRBJ2-3 | TRBV6-5 | TGTGCCAGCAGCCAGGGGGGGTCGAGGACAGATACGCAGTATTTT | CASSQGGSRTDTQYF
NA | NA | TRBJ2-5 | TRBV7-2 | TGTGCCAGCAGGCGACCGGGCAGGTACCAAGAGACCCAGTACTTC | CASRRPGRYQETQYF
NA | NA | TRBJ1-5 | TRBV27 | TGTGCCAGCAGAGACCTTGGAAACGACAGAAGCAATCAGCCCCAGCATTTT | CASRDLGNDRSNQPQHF
NA | NA | TRBJ2-7 | TRBV15 | TGTGCCACCAGCAGAGATCGAGGGGCCTCCTACGAGCAGTACTTC | CATSRDRGASYEQYF
NA | TRBD1 | TRBJ1-2 | TRBV9 | TGTGCCAGCAGCCTCCGGGACAGGGTTTCGAACTATGGCTACACCTTC | CASSLRDRVSNYGYTF
NA | TRBD2 | TRBJ2-3 | TRBV7-6 | TGTGCCAGCAGCGTATTAGCGGGGGATCGCACAGATACGCAGTATTTT | CASSVLAGDRTDTQYF
NA | NA | TRBJ1-6 | TRBV28 | TGTGCCAGCAGGGGTAATAGTAATTCACCCCTCCACTTT | CASRGNSNSPLHF
NA | NA | TRBJ2-7 | TRBV9 | TGTGCCAGCAGCGTAGCCCCCGGGTACGAGCAGTACTTC | CASSVAPGYEQYF
NA | NA | TRBJ1-2 | TRBV19 | TGTGCCAGCCGGGACCGAGCTAACTATGGCTACACCTTC | CASRDRANYGYTF
NA | NA | TRBJ2-4 | TRBV21-1 | TGTGCCAGCAGGGGAGGGCCGGAGAATCTAGCCAAAAACATTCAGTACTTC | CASRGGPENLAKNIQYF
NA | NA | TRBJ1-2 | TRBV20-1 | TGCAGTGCTAGTGCAGGGATTGACTATGGCTACACCTTC | CSASAGIDYGYTF
once | TRBD2 | TRBJ2-7 | TRBV10-1 | TGCGCCAGCAGTGAGTCTACACTAGCGGGTGCCTACGAGCAGTACTTC | CASSESTLAGAYEQYF
NA | TRBD1 | TRBJ1-2 | TRBV27 | TGTGCCAGCAGTTTCGAGGGGGCCTATGGCTACACCTTC | CASSFEGAYGYTF
NA | NA | TRBJ1-6 | TRBV9 | TGTGCCAGCAGCTCCCCCGGGGGTGGGGATTCACCCCTCCACTTT | CASSSPGGGDSPLHF
NA | NA | TRBJ1-1 | TRBV10-3 | TGTGCCATCAGCCTACAGATTTCCGGGGAGGGAGCTTTCTTT | CAISLQISGEGAFF
once | NA | TRBJ1-5 | TRBV28 | TGTGCCAGCAGTGGTCCGATGAGTCAGCCCCAGCATTTT | CASSGPMSQPQHF